Sequencing of this TCR beta chain was carried out in a study of shared clonotypes between healthy human individuals. Points from the study as a whole: Among donors, the sharing of clonotypes was expected to be influenced by sequencing depth.

Assay runs were performed at deep level. Some clones are missing from TCRdb's copy, which holds only in-frame ones; the method was immunoSEQ multiplex PCR. The data hold 2 million or so clones, with about 95% observed a single time. A remark on this clone: Its antigen is not identified.

Naive CD8 isolation took CD45RO-negative cells positively selected for CCR7 and excluded terminally differentiated effector memory CD45RA+ cells. Donors comprised healthy HIV-negative adults lacking recent acute infections or vaccinations. The donors, all of them Caucasian adults, lived in Nashville, Tennessee. Trimming shortened V by 4 bases and J by 4 bases, and 24 bases separated the two germline ends. The CDR3 is 18 residues long. Germline V lookup: CDR1 SGHRS, CDR2 YFSETQ. This TCR was sampled from a man between 18 and 29 years old in good health. The genes are TRBV5-1 and TRBJ2-1; D may be TRBD2 (6 bases). The specimen was naive CD8+ T cells sorted from blood. The CDR3 DNA sequence: TGCGCCAGCAGCGACCCCGAAGGCGGGACCCTTGTATACAATGAGCAGTTCTTC. This translates into CASSDPEGGTLVYNEQFF.